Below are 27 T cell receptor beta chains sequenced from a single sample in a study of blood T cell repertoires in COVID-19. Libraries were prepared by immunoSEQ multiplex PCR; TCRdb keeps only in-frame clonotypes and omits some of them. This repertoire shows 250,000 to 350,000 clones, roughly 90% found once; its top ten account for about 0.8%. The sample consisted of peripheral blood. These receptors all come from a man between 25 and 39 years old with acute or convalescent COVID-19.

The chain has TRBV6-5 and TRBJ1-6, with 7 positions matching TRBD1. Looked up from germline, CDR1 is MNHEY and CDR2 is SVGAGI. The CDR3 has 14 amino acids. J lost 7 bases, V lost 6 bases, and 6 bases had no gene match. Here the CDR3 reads CASSIQGRNSPLHF. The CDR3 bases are TGTGCCAGCAGCATACAGGGGCGCAATTCACCCCTCCACTTT.

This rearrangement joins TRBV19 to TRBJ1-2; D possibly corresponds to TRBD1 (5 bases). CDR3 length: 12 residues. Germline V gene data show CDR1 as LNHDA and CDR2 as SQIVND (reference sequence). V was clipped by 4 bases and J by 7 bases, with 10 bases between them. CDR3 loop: CASSTSGFGYTF. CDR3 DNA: TGTGCCAGTAGTACGTCAGGGTTTGGCTACACCTTC.

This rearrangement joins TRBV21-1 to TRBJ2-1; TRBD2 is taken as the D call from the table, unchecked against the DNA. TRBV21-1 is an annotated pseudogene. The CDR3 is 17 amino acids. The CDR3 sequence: CASSKGEAAGSYNEQFF. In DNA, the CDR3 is TGTGCCAGCAGCAAAGGGGAGGCGGCAGGGTCCTACAATGAGCAGTTCTTC.

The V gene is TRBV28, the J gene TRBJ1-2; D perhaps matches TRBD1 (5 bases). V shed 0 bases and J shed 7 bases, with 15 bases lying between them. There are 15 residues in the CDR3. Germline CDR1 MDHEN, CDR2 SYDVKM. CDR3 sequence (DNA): TGTGCCAGCAGTTTATGGGACACGGCATTAAGTGGCTACACCTTC. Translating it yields CASSLWDTALSGYTF.

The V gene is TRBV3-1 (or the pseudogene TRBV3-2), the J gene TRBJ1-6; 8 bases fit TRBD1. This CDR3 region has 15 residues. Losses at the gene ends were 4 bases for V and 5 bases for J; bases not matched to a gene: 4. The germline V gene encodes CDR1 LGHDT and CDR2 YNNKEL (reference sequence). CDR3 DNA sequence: TGTGCCAGCAGCCGGGGACAGGCAGATAATTCACCCCTCCACTTT. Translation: CASSRGQADNSPLHF.

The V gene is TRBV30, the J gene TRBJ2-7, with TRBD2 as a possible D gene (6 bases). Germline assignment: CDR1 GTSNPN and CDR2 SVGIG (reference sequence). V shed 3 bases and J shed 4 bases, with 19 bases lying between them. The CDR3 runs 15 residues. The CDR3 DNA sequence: TGTGCCTGGAGGGGCAGAACCGGGGGTAGATACGAGCAGTACTTC. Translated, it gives CAWRGRTGGRYEQYF.

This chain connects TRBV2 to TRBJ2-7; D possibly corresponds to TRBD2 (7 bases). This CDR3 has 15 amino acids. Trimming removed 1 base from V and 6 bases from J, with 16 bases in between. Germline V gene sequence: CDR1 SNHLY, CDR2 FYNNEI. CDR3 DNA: TGTGCCAGCAGTGAAGATATGAGGGGGGGAGGCGAGCAGTACTTC. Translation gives CASSEDMRGGGEQYF. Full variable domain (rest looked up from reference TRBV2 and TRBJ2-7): EPEVTQTPSHQVTQMGQEVILRCVPISNHLYFYWYRQILGQKVEFLVSFYNNEISEKSEIFDDQFSVERPDGSNFTLKIRSTKLEDSAMYFCASSEDMRGGGEQYFGPGTRLTVT.

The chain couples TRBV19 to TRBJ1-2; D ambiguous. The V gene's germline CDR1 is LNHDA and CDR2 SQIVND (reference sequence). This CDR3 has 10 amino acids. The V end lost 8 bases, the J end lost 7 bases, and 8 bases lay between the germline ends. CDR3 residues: CASFEGGYTF. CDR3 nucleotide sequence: TGTGCCAGTTTTGAGGGTGGCTACACCTTC. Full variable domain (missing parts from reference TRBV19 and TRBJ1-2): DGGITQSPKYLFRKEGQNVTLSCEQNLNHDAMYWYRQDPGQGLRLIYYSQIVNDFQKGDIAEGYSVSREKKESFPLTVTSAQKNPTAFYLCASFEGGYTFGSGTRLTVV.

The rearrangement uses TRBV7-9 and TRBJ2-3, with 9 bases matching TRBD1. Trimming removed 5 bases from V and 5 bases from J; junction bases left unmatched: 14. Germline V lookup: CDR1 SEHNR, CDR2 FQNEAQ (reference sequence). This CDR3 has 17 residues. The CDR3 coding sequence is TGTGCCAGCAGCCCTCTGACCCGGGACAGGGTACGAGATACGCAGTATTTT. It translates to CASSPLTRDRVRDTQYF.

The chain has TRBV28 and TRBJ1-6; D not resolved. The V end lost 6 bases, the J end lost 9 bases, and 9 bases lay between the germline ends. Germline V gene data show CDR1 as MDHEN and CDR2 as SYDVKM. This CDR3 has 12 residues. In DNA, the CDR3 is TGTGCCAGCAGCTCCTTAATTTCACCCCTCCACTTT. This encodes CASSSLISPLHF.

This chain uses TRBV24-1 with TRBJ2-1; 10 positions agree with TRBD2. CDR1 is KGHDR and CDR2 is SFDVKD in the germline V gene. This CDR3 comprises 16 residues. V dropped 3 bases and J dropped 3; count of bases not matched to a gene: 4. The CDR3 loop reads CATSDHRTSGYNEQFF. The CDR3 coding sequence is TGTGCCACCAGTGATCATCGGACTAGCGGCTACAATGAGCAGTTCTTC.

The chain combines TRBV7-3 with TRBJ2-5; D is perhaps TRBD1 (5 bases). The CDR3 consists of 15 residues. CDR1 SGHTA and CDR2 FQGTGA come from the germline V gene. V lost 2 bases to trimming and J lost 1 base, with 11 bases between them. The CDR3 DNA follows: TGTGCCAGCAGCTTATCTTTTGGGGCCCAAGAGACCCAGTACTTC. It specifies CASSLSFGAQETQYF.

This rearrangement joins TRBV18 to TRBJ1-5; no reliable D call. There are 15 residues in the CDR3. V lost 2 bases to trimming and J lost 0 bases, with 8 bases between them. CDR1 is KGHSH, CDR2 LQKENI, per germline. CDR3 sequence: CASSPSSHSNQPQHF. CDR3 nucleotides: TGTGCCAGCTCACCAAGTAGTCATAGCAATCAGCCCCAGCATTTT.

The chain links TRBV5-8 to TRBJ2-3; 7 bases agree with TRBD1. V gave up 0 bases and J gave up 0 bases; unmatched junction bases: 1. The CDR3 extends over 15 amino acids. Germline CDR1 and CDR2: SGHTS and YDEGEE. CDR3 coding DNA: TGTGCCAGCAGCTTGGAGGGACAGAGCACAGATACGCAGTATTTT. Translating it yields CASSLEGQSTDTQYF.

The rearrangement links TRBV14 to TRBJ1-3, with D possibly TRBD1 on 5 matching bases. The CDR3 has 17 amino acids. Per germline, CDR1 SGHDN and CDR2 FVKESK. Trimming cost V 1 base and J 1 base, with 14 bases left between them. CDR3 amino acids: CASSQVLQGGSGNTIYF. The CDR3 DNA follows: TGTGCCAGCAGCCAAGTCTTGCAGGGTGGTTCTGGAAACACCATATATTTT.

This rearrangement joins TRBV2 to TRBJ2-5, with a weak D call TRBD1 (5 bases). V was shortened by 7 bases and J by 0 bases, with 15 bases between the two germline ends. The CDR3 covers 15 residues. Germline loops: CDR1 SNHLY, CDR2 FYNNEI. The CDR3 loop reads CASKERPGYQETQYF. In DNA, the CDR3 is TGTGCCAGCAAGGAGAGGCCAGGGTACCAAGAGACCCAGTACTTC.

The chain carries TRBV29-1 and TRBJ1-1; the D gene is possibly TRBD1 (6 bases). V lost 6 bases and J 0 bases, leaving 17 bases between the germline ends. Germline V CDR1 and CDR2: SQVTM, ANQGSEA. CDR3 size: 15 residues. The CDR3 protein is CSVMGEGGVNTEAFF. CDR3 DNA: TGCAGCGTCATGGGGGAAGGGGGTGTGAACACTGAAGCTTTCTTT.

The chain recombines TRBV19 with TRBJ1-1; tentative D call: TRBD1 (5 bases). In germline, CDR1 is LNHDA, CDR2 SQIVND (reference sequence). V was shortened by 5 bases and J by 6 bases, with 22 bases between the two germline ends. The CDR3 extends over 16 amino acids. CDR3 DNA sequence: TGTGCCAGTAGTTTGACCCAGGGTTCGCTGAAGGCTGAAGCTTTCTTT. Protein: CASSLTQGSLKAEAFF.

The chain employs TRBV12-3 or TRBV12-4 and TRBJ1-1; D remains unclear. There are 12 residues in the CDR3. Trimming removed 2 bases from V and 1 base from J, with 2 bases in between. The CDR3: CASSLRNTEAFF. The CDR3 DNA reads TGTGCCAGCAGTTTACGGAACACTGAAGCTTTCTTT.

In nucleotides, the CDR3 is TGTGCCAGCAGCTTGGGGGGGGAACCCACTGAAGCTTTCTTT. This gives the protein CASSLGGEPTEAFF. V gene TRBV5-4 combines with J gene TRBJ1-1; D might be TRBD1 (5 bases). This CDR3 spans 14 amino acids. V was clipped by 0 bases and J by 4 bases, with 10 bases between them. Germline CDR1 and CDR2: SGHNT and YYREEE (reference sequence). The full variable domain, completed using reference TRBV5-4 and TRBJ1-1, is ETGVTQSPTHLIKTRGQQVTLRCSSQSGHNTVSWYQQALGQGPQFIFQYYREEENGRGNFPPRFSGLQFPNYSSELNVNALELDDSALYLCASSLGGEPTEAFFGQGTRLTVV.

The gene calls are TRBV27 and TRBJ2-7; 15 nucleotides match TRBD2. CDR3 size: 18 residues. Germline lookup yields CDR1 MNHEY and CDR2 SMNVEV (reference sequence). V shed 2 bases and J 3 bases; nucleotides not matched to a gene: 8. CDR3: CASSLNPGLAGGGYEQYF. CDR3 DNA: TGTGCCAGCAGTTTAAACCCGGGACTAGCGGGAGGCGGCTACGAGCAGTACTTC.

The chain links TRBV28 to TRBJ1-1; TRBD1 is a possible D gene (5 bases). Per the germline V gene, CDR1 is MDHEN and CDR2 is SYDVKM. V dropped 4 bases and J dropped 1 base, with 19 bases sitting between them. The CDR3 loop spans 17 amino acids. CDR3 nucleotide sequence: TGTGCCAGCAGTTACATTACCTCAGACGGGGGGAACACTGAAGCTTTCTTT. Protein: CASSYITSDGGNTEAFF.

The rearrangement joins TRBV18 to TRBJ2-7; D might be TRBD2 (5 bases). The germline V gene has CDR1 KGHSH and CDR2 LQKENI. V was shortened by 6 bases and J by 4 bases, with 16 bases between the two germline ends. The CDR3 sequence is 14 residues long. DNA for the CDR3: TGTGCCAGCTCGTACGGGAACGGAGAGTACGAGCAGTACTTC. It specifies CASSYGNGEYEQYF.

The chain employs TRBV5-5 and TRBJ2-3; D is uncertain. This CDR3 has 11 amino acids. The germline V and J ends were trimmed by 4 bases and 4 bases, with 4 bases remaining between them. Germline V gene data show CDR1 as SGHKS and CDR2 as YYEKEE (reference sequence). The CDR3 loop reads CASSHSDTQYF. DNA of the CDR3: TGTGCCAGCAGCCATTCAGATACGCAGTATTTT. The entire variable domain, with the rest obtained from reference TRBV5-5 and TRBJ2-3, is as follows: DAGVTQSPTHLIKTRGQQVTLRCSPISGHKSVSWYQQVLGQGPQFIFQYYEKEERGRGNFPDRFSARQFPNYSSELNVNALLLGDSALYLCASSHSDTQYFGPGTRLTVL.

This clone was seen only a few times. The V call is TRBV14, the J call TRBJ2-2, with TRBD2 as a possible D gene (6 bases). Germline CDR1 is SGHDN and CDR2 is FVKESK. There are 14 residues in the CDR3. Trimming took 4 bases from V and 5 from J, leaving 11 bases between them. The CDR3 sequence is CASSPTRITGELFF. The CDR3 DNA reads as TGTGCCAGCAGCCCGACTAGGATAACCGGGGAGCTGTTTTTT.

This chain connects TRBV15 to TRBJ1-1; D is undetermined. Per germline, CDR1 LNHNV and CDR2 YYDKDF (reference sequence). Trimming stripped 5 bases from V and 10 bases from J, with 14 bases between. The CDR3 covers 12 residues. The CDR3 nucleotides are TGTGCCACCAGCCCGACTAATGTTGGAGCTTTCTTT. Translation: CATSPTNVGAFF.

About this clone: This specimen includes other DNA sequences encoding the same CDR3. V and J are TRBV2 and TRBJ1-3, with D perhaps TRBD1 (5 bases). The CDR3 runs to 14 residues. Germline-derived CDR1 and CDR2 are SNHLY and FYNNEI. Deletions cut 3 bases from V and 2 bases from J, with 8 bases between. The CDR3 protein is CASSDPGTGNTIYF. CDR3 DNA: TGTGCCAGCAGTGACCCAGGGACTGGAAACACCATATATTTT.